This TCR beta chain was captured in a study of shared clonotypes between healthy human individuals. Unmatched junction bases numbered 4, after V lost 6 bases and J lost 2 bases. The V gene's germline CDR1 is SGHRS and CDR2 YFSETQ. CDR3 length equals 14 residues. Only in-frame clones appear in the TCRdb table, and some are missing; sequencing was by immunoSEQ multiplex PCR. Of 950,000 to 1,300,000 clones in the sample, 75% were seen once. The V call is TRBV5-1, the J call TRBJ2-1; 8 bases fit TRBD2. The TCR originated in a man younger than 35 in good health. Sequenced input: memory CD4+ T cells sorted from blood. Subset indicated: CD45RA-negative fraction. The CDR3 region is CASMLAGPYNEQFF. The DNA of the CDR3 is TGCGCCAGCATGCTAGCGGGTCCCTACAATGAGCAGTTCTTC.